One sample yielded the 31 T cell receptor beta chains listed below, sequenced in a study of T-cell reconstitution after alpha-beta-depleted transplantation in children. Molecular barcoding with unique molecular identifiers was used for the TCRbeta library. TCRdb re-derived calls from the PCR reads in MiXCR, one entry per CDR3 protein. The data show about a million distinct CDR3 sequences, 25% to 35% seen once. This sample comprised PBMCs, mostly from graft donor cells, obtained 360 days after TCRalphabeta/CD19-depleted stem cell transplant. These receptors were obtained from a boy younger than two who had a stem cell transplant for SCID, so the T cells may come from the graft donor.

The V and J genes are TRBV18 and TRBJ1-1; D not resolved. Germline V gene lookup returns CDR1 KGHSH and CDR2 LQKENI. Trimming took 2 bases from V and 2 from J, leaving 9 bases between them. The CDR3 contains 14 residues. CDR3 residues: CASSPSSINTEAFF. CDR3 sequence (DNA): TGTGCCAGCTCACCAAGTAGCATTAACACTGAAGCTTTCTTT.

V usage is TRBV18 and J usage is TRBJ2-1; D unclear. Between the trimmed V and J ends, which lost 2 bases and 6 bases, there was a span of 11 bases. The CDR3 loop spans 14 amino acids. The germline V gene has CDR1 KGHSH and CDR2 LQKENI. CDR3 in DNA: TGTGCCAGCTCACCAGGCTGGGTAGGCAATGAGCAGTTCTTC. Protein product: CASSPGWVGNEQFF.

The chain is built from TRBV7-9 and TRBJ1-3; D is ambiguous. Germline values: CDR1 SEHNR, CDR2 FQNEAQ (reference sequence). V lost 4 bases, J lost 5 bases, and 6 bases lay in between. The CDR3 has 12 amino acids. This CDR3 reads CASSSPRNTIYF. In DNA, the CDR3 is TGTGCCAGCAGCTCACCGCGAAACACCATATATTTT.

The chain couples TRBV6-4 to TRBJ2-7; 8 positions agree with TRBD2. V trimming: 2 bases; J trimming: 9 bases; junction bases outside the gene matches: 0. This CDR3 region has 11 residues. The germline CDR1 and CDR2 sequences are MRHNA and SNTAGT. The CDR3 is CASSDTSGQYF. As DNA, the CDR3 is TGTGCCAGCAGTGACACTAGCGGGCAGTACTTC.

This clonotype has just a few counts. This rearrangement joins TRBV20-1 to TRBJ2-1; 8 positions agree with TRBD2. CDR1 is DFQATT, CDR2 SNEGSKA, per germline (reference sequence). V trimming: 5 bases; J trimming: 5 bases; junction bases outside the gene matches: 11. The CDR3 is 15 amino acids. The CDR3 DNA reads TGCAGTGCTCCGATAGCGGGGAGCCTAAACAATGAGCAGTTCTTC. Its translation: CSAPIAGSLNNEQFF.

The rearrangement links TRBV20-1 to TRBJ2-5; D is uncertain. The CDR3 covers 12 residues. Germline loops: CDR1 DFQATT, CDR2 SNEGSKA (reference sequence). Trimming shortened V by 4 bases and J by 1 base, and 7 bases separated the two germline ends. The CDR3 reads CSAILLQETQYF. DNA for the CDR3: TGCAGTGCTATCTTACTCCAAGAGACCCAGTACTTC.

The chain uses TRBV28 and TRBJ1-2, with D tentatively TRBD1 (5 bases). The V gene's germline CDR1 is MDHEN and CDR2 SYDVKM. The CDR3 is 18 amino acids. V was clipped by 1 base and J by 5 bases, with 23 bases between them. The CDR3 sequence: CASSLSAGLGGRPYGYTF. The CDR3 coding sequence is TGTGCCAGCAGTTTATCCGCGGGCCTCGGGGGAAGACCTTATGGCTACACCTTC.

A few counts support this clonotype. The chain links TRBV5-1 to TRBJ1-2; D not resolved. The CDR3 runs 15 residues. V dropped 0 bases and J dropped 2 bases, with 11 bases sitting between them. Germline-derived CDR1 and CDR2 are SGHRS and YFSETQ. The DNA for the CDR3 is TGCGCCAGCAGCTTGGGGCAGGTGAAGAACTATGGCTACACCTTC. Protein: CASSLGQVKNYGYTF.

This clonotype was seen a few times. The genes are TRBV4-1 and TRBJ2-7; possibly TRBD2 for D (5 bases). This CDR3 region has 15 residues. Germline assignment: CDR1 MGHRA and CDR2 YSYEKL. Trimming removed 0 bases at V and 1 base at J, with 10 bases between. The CDR3, as DNA: TGCGCCAGCAGCCAAGAGCTACGGGGTTCCTACGAGCAGTACTTC. It translates to CASSQELRGSYEQYF.

The chain links TRBV7-9 to TRBJ2-1; D remains ambiguous. V lost 6 bases and J 3 bases, leaving 15 bases between the germline ends. Germline V gene data show CDR1 as SEHNR and CDR2 as FQNEAQ (reference sequence). The CDR3 has 15 residues. The CDR3 is CASSNSTPDYNEQFF. CDR3 DNA: TGTGCCAGCAGTAACTCGACACCCGACTACAATGAGCAGTTCTTC.

This chain uses TRBV5-1 with TRBJ2-1; TRBD1 agrees at 8 bases. CDR1 SGHRS and CDR2 YFSETQ come from the germline V gene. This CDR3 is 16 amino acids long. Trimming cost V 0 bases and J 5 bases; bases outside gene matches: 7. This chain's CDR3 is CASSLVIGTGNNEQFF. The CDR3 region has the DNA TGCGCCAGCAGCTTGGTAATCGGGACAGGAAACAATGAGCAGTTCTTC. The full variable domain, its missing parts supplied by reference TRBV5-1 and TRBJ2-1, is KAGVTQTPRYLIKTRGQQVTLSCSPISGHRSVSWYQQTPGQGLQFLFEYFSETQRNKGNFPGRFSGRQFSNSRSEMNVSTLELGDSALYLCASSLVIGTGNNEQFFGPGTRLTVL.

The chain employs TRBV12-3 or TRBV12-4 and TRBJ1-2; D may be TRBD1 (6 bases). The CDR3 covers 16 residues. Between the trimmed V and J ends, which lost 6 bases and 8 bases, there was a span of 25 bases. The CDR3 loop is CASRPLQGRHGEGYTF. CDR3 nucleotide sequence: TGTGCCAGCAGACCCCTCCAGGGGCGCCACGGGGAGGGCTACACCTTC.

The chain joins TRBV9 to TRBJ2-3; D not certain. Germline-derived CDR1 and CDR2 are SGDLS and YYNGEE. Trimming removed 0 bases from V and 7 bases from J, with 18 bases in between. This CDR3 is built from 16 residues. The CDR3 DNA is TGTGCCAGCAGCGTAGGTCCTGGGGTCCAAGAGCATACGCAGTATTTT. It encodes CASSVGPGVQEHTQYF.

This clonotype has more than one count but fewer than ten. The chain has TRBV10-3 and TRBJ2-3; 9 nucleotides agree with TRBD1. The CDR3 sequence is 13 residues long. Germline CDR1 is ENHRY and CDR2 is SYGVKD. V was pared by 10 bases and J by 4 bases, with 6 bases of the junction left unmatched. The CDR3 reads CATGQGNADTQYF. As DNA, the CDR3 is TGTGCCACAGGACAGGGGAACGCAGATACGCAGTATTTT.

This clonotype was counted only a few times. This chain links TRBV2 with TRBJ1-2; the match to TRBD1 covers 7 bases. Germline CDR1 and CDR2: SNHLY and FYNNEI. V lost 6 bases to trimming and J lost 3 bases; unmatched junction nucleotides: 16. This CDR3 spans 17 amino acids. The CDR3, as DNA: TGTGCCAGCAGCCCCGGACAGGAAATGATATACGACTATGGCTACACCTTC. It encodes CASSPGQEMIYDYGYTF.

The chain uses TRBV12-3 or TRBV12-4 and TRBJ2-7, with 8 nucleotides matching TRBD1. This CDR3 comprises 14 residues. The ends lost 4 bases at V and 3 bases at J; junction bases unmatched: 5. The CDR3 nucleotides read TGTGCCAGCAGTTACGACAGGGGACGCTACGAGCAGTACTTC. It is translated as CASSYDRGRYEQYF.

The gene calls are TRBV6-2 or TRBV6-3 and TRBJ1-5, with a possible D match to TRBD1 (5 bases). Looked up from germline, CDR1 is MNHEY and CDR2 is SVGEGT. The CDR3 is 14 residues long. Trimming pared 6 bases from V and 6 bases from J, leaving 15 bases between. CDR3 bases: TGTGCCAGCAGCAGGGACCTACAAGGTCAGCCCCAGCATTTT. Residues: CASSRDLQGQPQHF.

This clonotype was found a few times. The chain employs TRBV5-1 and TRBJ2-1, with D perhaps TRBD1 or TRBD2 (5 bases each). V lost 7 bases and J 1 base, leaving 15 bases between the germline ends. The CDR3 contains 15 residues. Germline V gene data show CDR1 as SGHRS and CDR2 as YFSETQ. The CDR3 protein is CASRAWDGSYNEQFF. In nucleotides, the CDR3 is TGCGCCAGCCGCGCCTGGGACGGGTCCTACAATGAGCAGTTCTTC.

The chain uses TRBV6-1 and TRBJ2-2; 9 positions agree with TRBD1. CDR1 and CDR2 from the germline V gene are MNHNS and SASEGT. J gave up 6 bases and V 6 bases, and 2 bases lay outside the gene matches. This CDR3 is 13 amino acids long. In nucleotides, the CDR3 is TGTGCCAGCAGAAGGGACAGGGCCGGGGAGCTGTTTTTT. Protein sequence: CASRRDRAGELFF.

The J gene is TRBJ2-5, the V gene TRBV6-5, with D tentatively TRBD2 (5 bases). Germline V lookup: CDR1 MNHEY, CDR2 SVGAGI. V shed 4 bases and J shed 5 bases, with 14 bases lying between them. The CDR3 totals 14 residues. This chain's CDR3 is CASSFVNPGETQYF. CDR3 in DNA: TGTGCCAGCAGTTTCGTCAACCCGGGGGAGACCCAGTACTTC.

This rearrangement joins TRBV20-1 to TRBJ1-2; D might be TRBD1 (5 bases). Germline V gene sequence: CDR1 DFQATT, CDR2 SNEGSKA (reference sequence). CDR3 length: 13 residues. V shed 3 bases and J shed 7 bases, with 15 bases lying between them. In DNA form, the CDR3 reads TGCAGTGCTAGTGAGGAGCCCGGGGGTGGCTACACCTTC. Translating gives CSASEEPGGGYTF.

The chain employs TRBV9 and TRBJ1-2; 8 positions match TRBD1. The CDR3 length is 14 residues. In germline, CDR1 is SGDLS, CDR2 YYNGEE. Trimming cost V 4 bases and J 4 bases; bases outside gene matches: 6. Here the CDR3 DNA reads TGTGCCAGCAGCACCGGGACAGGCCTCTATGGCTACACCTTC. Translating gives CASSTGTGLYGYTF.

There are a few counts of this clonotype. V and J are TRBV9 and TRBJ2-7; 8 bases are a match to TRBD1. V trimming: 2 bases; J trimming: 3 bases; junction bases outside the gene matches: 4. The germline CDR1 and CDR2 sequences are SGDLS and YYNGEE. The CDR3 sequence is 14 residues long. This chain's CDR3 is CASSVGQGYYEQYF. The CDR3 DNA sequence: TGTGCCAGCAGCGTTGGACAGGGATACTACGAGCAGTACTTC.

In its sample, this clonotype was seen a few times. The rearrangement joins TRBV12-3 or TRBV12-4 to TRBJ2-6; TRBD1 agrees at 9 bases. The CDR3 runs to 15 residues. Trimming at V came to 6 bases and at J to 3 bases, leaving 3 bases not matched to a gene. CDR3 in amino acids: CASSNRGLGANVLTF. CDR3 nucleotides: TGTGCCAGCAGCAACAGGGGGCTTGGGGCCAACGTCCTGACTTTC.

The chain joins TRBV27 to TRBJ2-7; the match to TRBD2 covers 7 bases. The CDR3 is made up of 15 amino acids. Germline V gene sequence: CDR1 MNHEY, CDR2 SMNVEV (reference sequence). V lost 0 bases, J lost 0 bases, and 2 bases stayed unmatched. CDR3 bases: TGTGCCAGCAGTTTATCTAGCGGGCCCTCCTACGAGCAGTACTTC. Protein product: CASSLSSGPSYEQYF.

This clonotype was observed at least ten times. J is TRBJ2-3 and V is TRBV9, with D perhaps matching TRBD1 or TRBD2 (5 bases each). The V end lost 4 bases, the J end lost 2 bases, and 8 bases lay between the germline ends. CDR3 length equals 13 residues. CDR1 is SGDLS, CDR2 YYNGEE, per germline. In DNA, the CDR3 is TGTGCCAGCAGCCCTGGGACCACAGATACGCAGTATTTT. It translates to CASSPGTTDTQYF. The full variable domain, completed using reference TRBV9 and TRBJ2-3, is DSGVTQTPKHLITATGQRVTLRCSPRSGDLSVYWYQQSLDQGLQFLIQYYNGEERAKGNILERFSAQQFPDLHSELNLSSLELGDSALYFCASSPGTTDTQYFGPGTRLTVL.

This rearrangement joins TRBV24-1 to TRBJ2-1, with TRBD2 matching 13 bases. Looked up from germline, CDR1 is KGHDR and CDR2 is SFDVKD. V lost 5 bases to trimming and J lost 8 bases; unmatched junction nucleotides: 2. The CDR3 has 14 amino acids. CDR3: CATSGTSGGDEQFF. As DNA, the CDR3 is TGTGCCACCAGTGGGACTAGCGGGGGTGATGAGCAGTTCTTC.

This clonotype was seen a handful of times. The J gene is TRBJ2-7, the V gene TRBV27; 10 bases are shared with TRBD1. J lost 5 bases, V lost 5 bases, and 6 bases had no gene match. The CDR3 covers 14 residues. CDR1 and CDR2 (germline): MNHEY, SMNVEV (reference sequence). The CDR3 DNA reads as TGTGCCAGCAGTGGACAGACAGGGGGCGACGAGCAGTACTTC. Translation: CASSGQTGGDEQYF.

J is TRBJ1-1 and V is TRBV29-1, with 7 positions matching TRBD1. V dropped 7 bases and J dropped 0; count of bases not matched to a gene: 8. Germline V gene lookup returns CDR1 SQVTM and CDR2 ANQGSEA. The CDR3 is 14 residues long. In DNA form, the CDR3 reads TGCAGCGCCAGGGGGATATTCATGAACACTGAAGCTTTCTTT. It yields the protein CSARGIFMNTEAFF.

V and J are TRBV5-1 and TRBJ2-7; TRBD1 matches 9 bases. CDR1 is SGHRS and CDR2 is YFSETQ in the germline V gene. This CDR3 is built from 16 residues. Unmatched junction bases numbered 6, after V lost 0 bases and J lost 2 bases. CDR3 loop: CASSLGGTGKTYEQYF. The CDR3 DNA reads as TGCGCCAGCAGCTTGGGGGGGACAGGGAAGACCTACGAGCAGTACTTC.

This clonotype was seen more than once but under ten times. This chain joins TRBV5-1 and TRBJ2-4; 9 bases are shared with TRBD1. V shed 3 bases and J 5 bases; nucleotides not matched to a gene: 15. Germline V lookup: CDR1 SGHRS, CDR2 YFSETQ. CDR3 length: 18 amino acids. CDR3 sequence: CASSSRPGQGRFENIQYF. CDR3 sequence (DNA): TGCGCCAGCAGCTCCCGTCCGGGACAGGGACGGTTCGAAAACATTCAGTACTTC.